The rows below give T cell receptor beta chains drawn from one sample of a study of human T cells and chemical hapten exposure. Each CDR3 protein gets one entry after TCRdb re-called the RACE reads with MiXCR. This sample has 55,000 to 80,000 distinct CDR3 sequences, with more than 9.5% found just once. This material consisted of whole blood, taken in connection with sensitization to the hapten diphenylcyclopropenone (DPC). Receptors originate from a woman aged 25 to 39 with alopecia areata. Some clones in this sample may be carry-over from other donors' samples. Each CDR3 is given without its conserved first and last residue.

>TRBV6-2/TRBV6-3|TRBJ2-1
ASSYILSSLHSYNEQF
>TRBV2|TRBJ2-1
ASSDRFYNEQF
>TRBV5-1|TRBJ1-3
ASSRGQGGPGNTIY
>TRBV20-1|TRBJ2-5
SARDRIGWGQETQY
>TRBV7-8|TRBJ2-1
ASSLIRREQF
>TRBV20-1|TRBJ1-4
SARDPGGGEKLF
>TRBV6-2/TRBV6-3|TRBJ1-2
ASSYQEVYGYT
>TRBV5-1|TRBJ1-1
ASSYGQGDDIAF
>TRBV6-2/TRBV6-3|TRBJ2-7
ASSSTGTTYEQY
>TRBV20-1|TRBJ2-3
SAPFSGKADTQY
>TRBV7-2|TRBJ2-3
ASSLAGGGITDTQY
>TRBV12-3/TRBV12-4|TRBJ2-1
ASRSYNEQF
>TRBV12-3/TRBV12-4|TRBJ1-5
ASRQGGNQPQH
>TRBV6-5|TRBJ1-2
ASRRDRGTHGYT
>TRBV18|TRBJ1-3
ASSPAGTIY
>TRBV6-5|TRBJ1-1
ASRATGPNTEAF